This T cell receptor beta chain comes out of a study of beta chain features in type 1 diabetes. In the study overall: Investigators examined around 98 million sorted cells across all samples. Broader study findings: Overrepresentation of cells with high TCR expression could result from cDNA sequencing. Among patients with Type 1 diabetes, TCRB CDR3s were moderately but significantly shorter in every one of the four CD4+ subsets.

Turning to this clone: Its specificity is not known.

Sequencing targeted expressed TCRB transcripts, as all isolated RNA had been reverse transcribed. TCRdb's table, derived via immunoSEQ multiplex PCR, lists solely in-frame clones and lacks some. This sample has approximately 360,000 clones, with roughly an eighth found just once. The ends were cut back, 0 bases at V and 2 bases at J, with 11 bases in the middle. This CDR3 is built from 15 residues. Germline assignment: CDR1 SGHRS and CDR2 YFSETQ. Every donor provided one heparinised blood draw, which averaged around 110 mL. Purities in excess of 95% were seen in all sorted populations. The TCR comes from a young woman with type 1 diabetes. The chain employs TRBV5-1 and TRBJ1-1; D remains ambiguous. Sequenced material: naive CD4+ T cells from blood. The CDR3 nucleotides are TGCGCCAGCAGCTTGGTGTGGGCTTCTAACACTGAAGCTTTCTTT. The encoded protein is CASSLVWASNTEAFF.